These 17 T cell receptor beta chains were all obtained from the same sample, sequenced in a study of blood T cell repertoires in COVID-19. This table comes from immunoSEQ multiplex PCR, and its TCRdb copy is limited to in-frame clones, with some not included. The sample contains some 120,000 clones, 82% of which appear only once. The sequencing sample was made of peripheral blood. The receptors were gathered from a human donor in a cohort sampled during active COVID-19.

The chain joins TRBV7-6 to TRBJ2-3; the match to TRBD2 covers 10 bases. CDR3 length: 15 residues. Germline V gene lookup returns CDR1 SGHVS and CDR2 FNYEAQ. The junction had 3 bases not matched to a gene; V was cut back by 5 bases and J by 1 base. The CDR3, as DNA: TGTGCCAGCAGCGTTAGCGGGGGGCGCACAGATACGCAGTATTTT. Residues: CASSVSGGRTDTQYF. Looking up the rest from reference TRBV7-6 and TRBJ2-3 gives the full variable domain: GAGVSQSPRYKVTKRGQDVALRCDPISGHVSLYWYRQALGQGPEFLTYFNYEAQQDKSGLPNDRFSAERPEGSISTLTIQRTEQRDSAMYRCASSVSGGRTDTQYFGPGTRLTVL.

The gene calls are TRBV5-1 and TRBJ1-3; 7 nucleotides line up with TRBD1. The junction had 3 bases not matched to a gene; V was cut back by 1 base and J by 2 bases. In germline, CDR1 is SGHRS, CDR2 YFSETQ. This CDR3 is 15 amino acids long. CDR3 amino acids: CASSLQTGAGNTIYF. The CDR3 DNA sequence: TGCGCCAGCAGCTTGCAAACAGGGGCTGGAAACACCATATATTTT.

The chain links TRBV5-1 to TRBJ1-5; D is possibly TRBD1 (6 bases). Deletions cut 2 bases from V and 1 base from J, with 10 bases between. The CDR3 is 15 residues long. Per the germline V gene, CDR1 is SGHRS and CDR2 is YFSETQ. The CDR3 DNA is TGCGCCAGCAGCTTAACCACAGGGAGCAATCAGCCCCAGCATTTT. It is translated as CASSLTTGSNQPQHF.

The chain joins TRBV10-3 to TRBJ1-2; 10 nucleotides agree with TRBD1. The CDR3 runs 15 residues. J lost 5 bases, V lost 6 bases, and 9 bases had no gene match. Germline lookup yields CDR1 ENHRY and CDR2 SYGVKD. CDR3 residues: CAISDSGTGDYGYTF. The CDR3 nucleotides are TGTGCCATCAGCGACTCCGGGACAGGGGATTATGGCTACACCTTC.

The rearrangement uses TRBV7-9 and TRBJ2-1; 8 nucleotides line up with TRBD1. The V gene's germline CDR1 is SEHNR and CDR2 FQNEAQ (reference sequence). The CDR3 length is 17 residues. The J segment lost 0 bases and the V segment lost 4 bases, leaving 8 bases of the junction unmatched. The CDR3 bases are TGTGCCAGCAGCTCAGCCGACAGGGGCCGCTCCTACAATGAGCAGTTCTTC. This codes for CASSSADRGRSYNEQFF.

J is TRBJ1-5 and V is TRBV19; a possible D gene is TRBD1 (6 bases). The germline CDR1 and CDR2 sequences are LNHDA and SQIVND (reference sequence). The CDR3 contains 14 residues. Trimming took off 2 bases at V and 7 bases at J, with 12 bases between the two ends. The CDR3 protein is CASSIMGGGQPQHF. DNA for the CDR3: TGTGCCAGTAGTATAATGGGTGGGGGCCAGCCCCAGCATTTT.

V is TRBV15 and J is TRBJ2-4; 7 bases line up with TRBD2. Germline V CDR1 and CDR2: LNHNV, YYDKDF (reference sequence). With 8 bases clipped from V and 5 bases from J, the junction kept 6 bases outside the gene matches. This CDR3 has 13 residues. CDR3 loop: CATGGEGENIQYF. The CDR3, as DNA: TGTGCCACCGGAGGGGAGGGTGAAAACATTCAGTACTTC.

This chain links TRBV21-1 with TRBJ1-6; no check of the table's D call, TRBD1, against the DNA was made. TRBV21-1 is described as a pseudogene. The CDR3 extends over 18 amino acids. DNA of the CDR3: TGTGCCAGCAGCATCCATGCACTCGGACAGGGGGTAAATTCACCCCTCCACTTT. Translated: CASSIHALGQGVNSPLHF.

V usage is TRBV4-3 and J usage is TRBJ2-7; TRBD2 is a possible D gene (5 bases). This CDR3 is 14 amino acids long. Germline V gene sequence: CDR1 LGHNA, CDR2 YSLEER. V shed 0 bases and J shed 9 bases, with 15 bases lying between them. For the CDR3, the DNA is TGCGCCAGCAGCCAAGAAAGTGTCACGGGGATGCAGTACTTC. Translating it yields CASSQESVTGMQYF.

The CDR3 is CASGPFREQYF. In DNA form, the CDR3 reads TGTGCCAGTGGGCCGTTTCGCGAGCAGTACTTC. The genes are TRBV19 and TRBJ2-7, with D hard to call. Per germline, CDR1 LNHDA and CDR2 SQIVND (reference sequence). The length of the CDR3 is 11 residues. V shed 8 bases and J shed 6 bases, with 11 bases lying between them. The full variable domain, completed using reference TRBV19 and TRBJ2-7, is DGGITQSPKYLFRKEGQNVTLSCEQNLNHDAMYWYRQDPGQGLRLIYYSQIVNDFQKGDIAEGYSVSREKKESFPLTVTSAQKNPTAFYLCASGPFREQYFGPGTRLTVT.

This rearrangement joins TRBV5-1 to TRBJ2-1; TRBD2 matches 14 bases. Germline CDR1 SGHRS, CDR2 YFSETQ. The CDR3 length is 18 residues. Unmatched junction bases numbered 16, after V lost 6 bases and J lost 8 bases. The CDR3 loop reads CASKSSGTSGGFFDEQFF. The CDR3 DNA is TGCGCCAGCAAATCCTCCGGGACTAGCGGGGGCTTCTTTGATGAGCAGTTCTTC.

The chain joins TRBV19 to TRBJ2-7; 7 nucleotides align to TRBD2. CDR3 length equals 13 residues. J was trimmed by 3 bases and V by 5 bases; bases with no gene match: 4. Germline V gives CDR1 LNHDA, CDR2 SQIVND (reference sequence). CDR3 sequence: CASSRGVFYEQYF. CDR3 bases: TGTGCCAGTAGTCGGGGGGTCTTCTACGAGCAGTACTTC.

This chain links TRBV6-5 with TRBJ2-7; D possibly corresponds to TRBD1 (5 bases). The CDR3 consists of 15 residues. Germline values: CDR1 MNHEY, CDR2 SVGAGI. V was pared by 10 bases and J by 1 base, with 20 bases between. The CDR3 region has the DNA TGTGCCACCCGGGTTGGGTCAGACAGATCCTACGAGCAGTACTTC. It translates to CATRVGSDRSYEQYF.

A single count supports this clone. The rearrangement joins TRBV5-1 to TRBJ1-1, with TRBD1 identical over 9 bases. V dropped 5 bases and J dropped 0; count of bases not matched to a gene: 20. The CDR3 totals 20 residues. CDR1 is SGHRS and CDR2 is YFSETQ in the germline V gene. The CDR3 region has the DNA TGCGCCAGCAGAATGGGACAGGGTTTCGTGGCTGCGCTCATGAACACTGAAGCTTTCTTT. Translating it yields CASRMGQGFVAALMNTEAFF.

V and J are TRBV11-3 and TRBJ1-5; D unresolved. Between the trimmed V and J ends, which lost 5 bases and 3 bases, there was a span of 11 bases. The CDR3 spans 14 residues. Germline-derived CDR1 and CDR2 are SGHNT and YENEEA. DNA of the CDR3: TGTGCCAGCAGCGTACGGGGTCCCAATCAGCCCCAGCATTTT. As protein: CASSVRGPNQPQHF.

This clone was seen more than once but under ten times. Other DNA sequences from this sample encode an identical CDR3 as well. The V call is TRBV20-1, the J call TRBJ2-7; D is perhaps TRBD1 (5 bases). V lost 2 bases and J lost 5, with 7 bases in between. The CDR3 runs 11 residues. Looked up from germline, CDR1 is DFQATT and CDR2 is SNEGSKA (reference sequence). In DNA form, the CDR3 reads TGCAGTGCTAGATCAGGGCACGAGCAGTACTTC. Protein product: CSARSGHEQYF.

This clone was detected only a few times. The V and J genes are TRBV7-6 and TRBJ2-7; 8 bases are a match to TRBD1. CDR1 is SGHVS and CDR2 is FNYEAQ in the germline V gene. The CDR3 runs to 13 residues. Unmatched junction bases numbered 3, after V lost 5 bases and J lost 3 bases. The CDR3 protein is CASSVGQGYEQYF. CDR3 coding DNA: TGTGCCAGCAGCGTAGGACAGGGCTACGAGCAGTACTTC.